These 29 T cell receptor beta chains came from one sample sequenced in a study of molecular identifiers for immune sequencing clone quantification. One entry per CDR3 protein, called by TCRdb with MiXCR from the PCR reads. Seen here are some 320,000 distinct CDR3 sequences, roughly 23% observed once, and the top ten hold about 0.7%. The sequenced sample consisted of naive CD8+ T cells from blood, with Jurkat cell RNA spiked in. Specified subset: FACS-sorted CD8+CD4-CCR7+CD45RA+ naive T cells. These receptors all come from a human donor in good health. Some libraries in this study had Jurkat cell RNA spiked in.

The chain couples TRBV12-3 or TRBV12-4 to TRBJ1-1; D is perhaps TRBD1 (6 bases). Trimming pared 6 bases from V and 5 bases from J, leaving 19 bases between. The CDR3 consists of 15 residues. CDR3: CASRGVGGAYTEAFF. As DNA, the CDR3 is TGTGCCAGCAGGGGGGTGGGGGGCGCGTATACTGAAGCTTTCTTT.

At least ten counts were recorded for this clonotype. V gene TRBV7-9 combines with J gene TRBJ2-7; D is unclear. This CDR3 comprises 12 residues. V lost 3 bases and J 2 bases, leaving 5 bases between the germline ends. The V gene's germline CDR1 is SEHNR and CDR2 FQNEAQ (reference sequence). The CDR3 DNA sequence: TGTGCCAGCAGCTTTGGTACCTACGAGCAGTACTTC. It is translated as CASSFGTYEQYF.

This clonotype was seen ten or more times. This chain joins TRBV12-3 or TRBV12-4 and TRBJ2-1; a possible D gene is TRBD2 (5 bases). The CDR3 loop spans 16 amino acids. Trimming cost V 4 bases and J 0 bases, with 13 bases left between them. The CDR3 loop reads CASSSLRESSYNEQFF. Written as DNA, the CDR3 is TGTGCCAGCAGTTCATTAAGGGAGAGCTCCTACAATGAGCAGTTCTTC.

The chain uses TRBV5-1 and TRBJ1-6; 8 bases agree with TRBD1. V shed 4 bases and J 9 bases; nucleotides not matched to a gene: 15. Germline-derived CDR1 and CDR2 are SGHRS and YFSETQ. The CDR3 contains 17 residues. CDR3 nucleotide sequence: TGCGCCAGCAGCCCCAACAACCTACAGGGGGATCGTTCACCCCTCCACTTT. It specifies CASSPNNLQGDRSPLHF.

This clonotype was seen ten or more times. CDR3 nucleotides: TGTGCCAGCAGTTACTCGAGACAGGGATTTAGCGATGAGCAGTTCTTC. Translation gives CASSYSRQGFSDEQFF. V and J are TRBV6-6 and TRBJ2-1; 7 bases line up with TRBD1. This CDR3 spans 16 amino acids. Germline V lookup: CDR1 MNHNY, CDR2 SVGAGI (reference sequence). Unmatched junction bases numbered 10, after V lost 0 bases and J lost 8 bases.

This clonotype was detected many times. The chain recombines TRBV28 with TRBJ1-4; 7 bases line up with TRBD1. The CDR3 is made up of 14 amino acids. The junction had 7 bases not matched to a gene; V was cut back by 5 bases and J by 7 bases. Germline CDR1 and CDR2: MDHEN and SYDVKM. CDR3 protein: CASSPRQGGEKLFF. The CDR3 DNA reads TGTGCCAGCAGTCCCCGACAGGGTGGTGAAAAACTGTTTTTT. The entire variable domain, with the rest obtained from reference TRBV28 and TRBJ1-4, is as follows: DVKVTQSSRYLVKRTGEKVFLECVQDMDHENMFWYRQDPGLGLRLIYFSYDVKMKEKGDIPEGYSVSREKKERFSLILESASTNQTSMYLCASSPRQGGEKLFFGSGTQLSVL.

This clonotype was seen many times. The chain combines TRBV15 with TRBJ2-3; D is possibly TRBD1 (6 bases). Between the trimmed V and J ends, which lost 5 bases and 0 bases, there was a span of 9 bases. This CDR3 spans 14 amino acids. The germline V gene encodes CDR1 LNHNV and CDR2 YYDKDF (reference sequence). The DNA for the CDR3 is TGTGCCACCAGCGAAGACAGGAGCACAGATACGCAGTATTTT. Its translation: CATSEDRSTDTQYF.

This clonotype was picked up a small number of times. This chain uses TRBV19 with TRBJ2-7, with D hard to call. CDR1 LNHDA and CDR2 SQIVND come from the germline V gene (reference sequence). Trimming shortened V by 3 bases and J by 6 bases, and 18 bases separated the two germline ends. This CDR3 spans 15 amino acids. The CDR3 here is CASSIGSRGRSEQYF. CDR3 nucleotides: TGTGCCAGTAGTATCGGGTCCCGAGGTCGTTCCGAGCAGTACTTC.

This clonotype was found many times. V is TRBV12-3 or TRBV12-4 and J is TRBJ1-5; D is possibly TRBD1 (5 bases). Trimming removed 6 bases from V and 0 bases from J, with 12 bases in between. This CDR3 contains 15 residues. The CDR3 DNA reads TGTGCCAGCAGCCCCACAGGATATAGCAATCAGCCCCAGCATTTT. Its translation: CASSPTGYSNQPQHF.

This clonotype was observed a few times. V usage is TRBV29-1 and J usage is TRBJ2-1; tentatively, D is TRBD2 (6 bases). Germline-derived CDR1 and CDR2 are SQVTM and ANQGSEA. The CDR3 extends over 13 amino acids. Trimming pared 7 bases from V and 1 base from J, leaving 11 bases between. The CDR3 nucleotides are TGCAGCGCACGGGAGTGGTCCTACAATGAGCAGTTCTTC. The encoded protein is CSAREWSYNEQFF.

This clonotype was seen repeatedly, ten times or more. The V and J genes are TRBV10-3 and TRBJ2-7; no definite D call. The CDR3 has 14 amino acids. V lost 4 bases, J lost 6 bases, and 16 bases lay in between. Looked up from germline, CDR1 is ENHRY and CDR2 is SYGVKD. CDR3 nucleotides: TGTGCCATCAGTGTTTCACCCGTCGAGTCCGAGCAGTACTTC. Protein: CAISVSPVESEQYF.

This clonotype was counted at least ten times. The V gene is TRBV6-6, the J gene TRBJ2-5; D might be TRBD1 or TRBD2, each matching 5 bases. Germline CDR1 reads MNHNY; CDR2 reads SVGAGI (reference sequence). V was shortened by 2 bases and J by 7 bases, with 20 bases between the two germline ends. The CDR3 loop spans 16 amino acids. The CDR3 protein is CASSYTAEQARGTQYF. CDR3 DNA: TGTGCCAGCAGTTACACAGCGGAACAGGCCCGGGGGACCCAGTACTTC.

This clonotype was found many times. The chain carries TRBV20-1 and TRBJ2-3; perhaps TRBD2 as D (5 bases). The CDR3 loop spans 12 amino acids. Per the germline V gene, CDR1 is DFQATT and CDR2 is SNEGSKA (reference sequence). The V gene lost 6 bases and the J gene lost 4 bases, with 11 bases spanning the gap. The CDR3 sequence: CSAEGLPDTQYF. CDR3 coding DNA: TGCAGTGCAGAGGGCCTCCCAGATACGCAGTATTTT.

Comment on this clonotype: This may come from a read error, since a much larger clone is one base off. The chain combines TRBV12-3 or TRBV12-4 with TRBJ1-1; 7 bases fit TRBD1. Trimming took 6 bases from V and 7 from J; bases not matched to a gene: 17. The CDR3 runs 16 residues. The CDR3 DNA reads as TGTGCCAGCAGACTCCTCCCGCGACAGGGCTCCTATGAAGCTTTCTTT. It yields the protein CASRLLPRQGSYEAFF.

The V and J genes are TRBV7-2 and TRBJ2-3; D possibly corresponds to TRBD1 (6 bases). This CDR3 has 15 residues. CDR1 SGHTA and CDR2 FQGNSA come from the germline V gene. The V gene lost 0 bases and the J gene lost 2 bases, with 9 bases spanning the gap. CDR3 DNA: TGTGCCAGCAGCTTAGCGGGGGCTCACACAGATACGCAGTATTTT. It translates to CASSLAGAHTDTQYF.

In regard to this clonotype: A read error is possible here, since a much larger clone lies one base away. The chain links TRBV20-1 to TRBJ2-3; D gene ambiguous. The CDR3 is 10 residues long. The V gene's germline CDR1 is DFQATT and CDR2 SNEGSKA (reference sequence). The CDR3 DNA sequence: TGCAGTTTTTTAACCGATACGCGGTATTTT. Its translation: CSFLTDTRYF.

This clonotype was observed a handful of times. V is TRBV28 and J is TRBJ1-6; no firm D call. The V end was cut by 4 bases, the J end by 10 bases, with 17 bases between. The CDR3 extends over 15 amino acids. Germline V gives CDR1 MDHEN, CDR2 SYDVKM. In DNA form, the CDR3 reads TGTGCCAGCAGTTCCGTGGGTACGGCGGTGTCACCCCTCCACTTT. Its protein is CASSSVGTAVSPLHF.

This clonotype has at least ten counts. The CDR3 DNA reads TGTGCCAGCATGAATAGCGGGAGAGGTTTTTACGAGCAGTACTTC. It translates to CASMNSGRGFYEQYF. This chain uses TRBV6-5 with TRBJ2-7; TRBD2 aligns across 9 bases. CDR1 and CDR2 from the germline V gene are MNHEY and SVGAGI. There are 15 residues in the CDR3. V was pared by 7 bases and J by 4 bases, with 11 bases of the junction left unmatched.

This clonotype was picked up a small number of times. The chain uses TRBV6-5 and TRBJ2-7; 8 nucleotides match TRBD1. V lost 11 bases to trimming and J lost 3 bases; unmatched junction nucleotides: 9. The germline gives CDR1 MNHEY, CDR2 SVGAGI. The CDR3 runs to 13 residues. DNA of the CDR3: TGTGCCTCCACCGGGACAGGAGACTACGAGCAGTACTTC. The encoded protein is CASTGTGDYEQYF.

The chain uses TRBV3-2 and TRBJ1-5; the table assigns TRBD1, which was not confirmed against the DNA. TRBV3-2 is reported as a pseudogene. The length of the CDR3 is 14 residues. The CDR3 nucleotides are TGTGCCAGCAGCCAAGCCAGGGGGGATCAGCCCCAGCATTTT. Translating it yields CASSQARGDQPQHF.

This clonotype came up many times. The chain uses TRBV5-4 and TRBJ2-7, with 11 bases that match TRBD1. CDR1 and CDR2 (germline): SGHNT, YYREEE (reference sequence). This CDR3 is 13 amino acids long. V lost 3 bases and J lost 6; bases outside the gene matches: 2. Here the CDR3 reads CASSWGQGGEQYF. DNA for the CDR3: TGTGCCAGCAGCTGGGGACAGGGGGGCGAGCAGTACTTC. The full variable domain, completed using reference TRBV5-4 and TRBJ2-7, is ETGVTQSPTHLIKTRGQQVTLRCSSQSGHNTVSWYQQALGQGPQFIFQYYREEENGRGNFPPRFSGLQFPNYSSELNVNALELDDSALYLCASSWGQGGEQYFGPGTRLTVT.

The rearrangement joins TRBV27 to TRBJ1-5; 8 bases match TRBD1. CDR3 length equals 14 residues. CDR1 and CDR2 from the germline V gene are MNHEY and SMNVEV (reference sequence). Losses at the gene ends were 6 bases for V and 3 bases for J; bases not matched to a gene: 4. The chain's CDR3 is CASSRQGYNQPQHF. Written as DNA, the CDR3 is TGTGCCAGCAGCCGACAGGGGTACAATCAGCCCCAGCATTTT.

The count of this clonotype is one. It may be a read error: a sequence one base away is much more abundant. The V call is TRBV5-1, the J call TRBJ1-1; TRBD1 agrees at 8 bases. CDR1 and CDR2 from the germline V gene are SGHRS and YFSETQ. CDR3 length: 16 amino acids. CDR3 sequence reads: CAGSLSQGARDTEAFF. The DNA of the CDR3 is TGCGCCGGCAGCTTGTCGCAGGGGGCTAGGGACACTGAAGCTTTCTTT.

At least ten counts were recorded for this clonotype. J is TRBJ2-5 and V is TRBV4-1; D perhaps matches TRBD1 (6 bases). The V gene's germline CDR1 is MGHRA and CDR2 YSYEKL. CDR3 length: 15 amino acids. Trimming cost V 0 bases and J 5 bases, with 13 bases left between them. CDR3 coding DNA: TGCGCCAGCAGCCAAGAGCCAGGGGTCGGGGAGACCCAGTACTTC. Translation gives CASSQEPGVGETQYF.

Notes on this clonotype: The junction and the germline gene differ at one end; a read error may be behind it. This CDR3 is CASSPWEALETLYF. For the CDR3, the DNA is TGTGCCAGCAGCCCCTGGGAAGCGTTGGAGACCCTGTACTTC. The rearrangement joins TRBV6-2 or TRBV6-3 to TRBJ2-5; D gene unclear. The CDR3 is 14 residues long. Germline V gene lookup returns CDR1 MNHEY and CDR2 SVGEGT.

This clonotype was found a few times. The CDR3 DNA reads TGTGCCAGCAGCCAAGAACAGTATAGCAATCAGCCCCAGCATTTT. Translated, it gives CASSQEQYSNQPQHF. The gene calls are TRBV3-1 and TRBJ1-5; D ambiguous. The CDR3 runs to 15 residues. Germline V CDR1 and CDR2: LGHDT, YNNKEL (reference sequence). V dropped 0 bases and J dropped 0 bases, with 6 bases sitting between them.

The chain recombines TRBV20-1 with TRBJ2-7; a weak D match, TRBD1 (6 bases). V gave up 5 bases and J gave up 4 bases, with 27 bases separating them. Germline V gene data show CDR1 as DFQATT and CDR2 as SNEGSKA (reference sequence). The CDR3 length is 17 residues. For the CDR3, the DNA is TGCAGTGCTTCGCCTTTACCCGGGACACAGCTATTTTACGAGCAGTACTTC. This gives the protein CSASPLPGTQLFYEQYF.

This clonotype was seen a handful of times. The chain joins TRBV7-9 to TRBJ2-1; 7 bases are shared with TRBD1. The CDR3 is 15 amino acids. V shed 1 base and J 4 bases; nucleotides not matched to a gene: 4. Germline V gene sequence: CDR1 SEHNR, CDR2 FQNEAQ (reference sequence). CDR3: CASSLGQGDYNEQFF. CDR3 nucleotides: TGTGCCAGCAGCTTAGGACAGGGAGATTACAATGAGCAGTTCTTC.

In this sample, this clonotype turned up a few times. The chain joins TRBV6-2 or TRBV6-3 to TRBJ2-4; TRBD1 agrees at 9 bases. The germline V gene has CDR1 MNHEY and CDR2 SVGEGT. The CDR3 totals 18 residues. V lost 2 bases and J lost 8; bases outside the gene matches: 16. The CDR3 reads CASSYNLQGALLTDIQYF. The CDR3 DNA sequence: TGTGCCAGCAGTTACAACTTACAGGGGGCGCTTTTAACGGACATTCAGTACTTC.